These 26 T cell receptor beta chains came from one sample sequenced in a study of OX40 agonist ivuxolimab in advanced cancers. Here immunoSEQ multiplex PCR was the method, and the copy in TCRdb shows in-frame clones only, minus some. The data contain about 54,000 clones, more than 80% of them singletons. This specimen was CD4+ or CD8+ T cells sorted from blood, taken in a trial of the OX40 agonist ivuxolimab. These receptors originate from an adult with an advanced solid tumor such as melanoma, head and neck, liver or kidney cancer.

The J gene is TRBJ2-7, the V gene TRBV6-5, with 11 bases matching TRBD1. Germline CDR1 MNHEY, CDR2 SVGAGI. The CDR3 consists of 16 residues. The ends lost 4 bases at V and 6 bases at J; junction bases unmatched: 11. CDR3 sequence: CASSLPPGQGGGEQYF. CDR3 sequence (DNA): TGTGCCAGCAGTTTACCGCCGGGACAGGGGGGAGGCGAGCAGTACTTC.

This rearrangement joins TRBV7-6 to TRBJ1-1; possibly TRBD1 for D (5 bases). V lost 1 base, J lost 4 bases, and 7 bases lay in between. The CDR3 contains 13 residues. Germline CDR1 is SGHVS and CDR2 is FNYEAQ. The CDR3 sequence: CASSLGRATEAFF. The CDR3 coding sequence is TGTGCCAGCAGCTTAGGCAGGGCCACTGAAGCTTTCTTT. The full variable domain, its missing parts supplied by reference TRBV7-6 and TRBJ1-1, is GAGVSQSPRYKVTKRGQDVALRCDPISGHVSLYWYRQALGQGPEFLTYFNYEAQQDKSGLPNDRFSAERPEGSISTLTIQRTEQRDSAMYRCASSLGRATEAFFGQGTRLTVV.

The chain has TRBV7-9 and TRBJ2-7; no firm D call. The CDR3 spans 16 residues. Germline CDR1 reads SEHNR; CDR2 reads FQNEAQ (reference sequence). V was shortened by 5 bases and J by 0 bases, with 17 bases between the two germline ends. The DNA for the CDR3 is TGTGCCAGCAGCCCGCTGAGCCGCCCTGACTCCTACGAGCAGTACTTC. It yields the protein CASSPLSRPDSYEQYF.

This clone was observed once. The rearrangement uses TRBV6-6 and TRBJ2-5; weak D call: TRBD2 (6 bases). Deletions cut 2 bases from V and 5 bases from J, with 12 bases between. There are 14 residues in the CDR3. From germline, CDR1 is MNHNY and CDR2 SVGAGI (reference sequence). CDR3 DNA sequence: TGTGCCAGCAGTTACGGAGGGGCGTGGGAGACCCAGTACTTC. This sequence encodes CASSYGGAWETQYF.

The rearrangement joins TRBV4-2 to TRBJ2-5, with 9 bases lining up with TRBD2. With V trimmed by 3 bases and J by 2 bases, 7 bases remained unmatched. Per germline, CDR1 LGHNA and CDR2 YNFKEQ. CDR3 length: 16 residues. The CDR3 here is CASSHPLTSGQETQYF. DNA for the CDR3: TGTGCCAGCAGCCATCCCCTGACTAGCGGACAAGAGACCCAGTACTTC.

The chain is built from TRBV5-4 and TRBJ2-7; the match to TRBD1 covers 9 bases. This CDR3 contains 14 residues. The trim removed 5 bases at V and 2 bases at J, leaving 5 bases unmatched. The V gene's germline CDR1 is SGHNT and CDR2 YYREEE (reference sequence). CDR3 bases: TGTGCCAGCAGACCGGGACAGGGTCCCTACGAGCAGTACTTC. Protein sequence: CASRPGQGPYEQYF.

This clone was seen more than once but under ten times. The rearrangement links TRBV2 to TRBJ1-1, with TRBD1 as a possible D gene (5 bases). The CDR3 totals 14 residues. Trimming left V 5 bases short and J 9 bases short, with 19 bases between. Germline V gene lookup returns CDR1 SNHLY and CDR2 FYNNEI. The CDR3: CASSPTGLGSQAFF. The CDR3, as DNA: TGTGCCAGCAGTCCCACGGGGCTCGGCTCCCAAGCTTTCTTT. Looking up the rest from reference TRBV2 and TRBJ1-1 gives the full variable domain: EPEVTQTPSHQVTQMGQEVILRCVPISNHLYFYWYRQILGQKVEFLVSFYNNEISEKSEIFDDQFSVERPDGSNFTLKIRSTKLEDSAMYFCASSPTGLGSQAFFGQGTRLTVV.

The chain employs TRBV7-9 and TRBJ2-5; D is undetermined. V was cut by 2 bases and J by 1 base, with 8 bases left in between. This CDR3 spans 14 amino acids. Germline CDR1 is SEHNR and CDR2 is FQNEAQ (reference sequence). Here the CDR3 reads CASSLRGIQETQYF. CDR3 coding DNA: TGTGCCAGCAGCTTACGCGGAATCCAAGAGACCCAGTACTTC.

The chain combines TRBV4-1 with TRBJ1-5; 7 nucleotides align to TRBD1. The V gene end was trimmed by 0 bases and the J gene end by 0 bases; junction bases not matched to a gene: 14. Germline-derived CDR1 and CDR2 are MGHRA and YSYEKL. The CDR3 is made up of 20 amino acids. CDR3 amino acids: CASSQEGLQGDHYSNQPQHF. The CDR3 DNA follows: TGCGCCAGCAGCCAAGAAGGTTTGCAGGGGGATCACTATAGCAATCAGCCCCAGCATTTT.

The chain carries TRBV9 and TRBJ1-4, with 7 bases that match TRBD1. Germline values: CDR1 SGDLS, CDR2 YYNGEE. The junction had 13 bases not matched to a gene; V was cut back by 6 bases and J by 8 bases. The CDR3 consists of 15 residues. The CDR3 loop reads CASTVGDRAGEKLFF. The CDR3 DNA reads TGTGCCAGCACCGTTGGAGACAGGGCGGGAGAAAAACTGTTTTTT.

This chain links TRBV2 with TRBJ1-1; 7 bases fit TRBD1. Per the germline V gene, CDR1 is SNHLY and CDR2 is FYNNEI. The CDR3 length is 13 residues. J gave up 7 bases and V 6 bases, and 8 bases lay outside the gene matches. The CDR3 reads CASRGDSLSEAFF. The CDR3 DNA reads as TGTGCCAGCAGGGGGGACAGCCTTAGTGAAGCTTTCTTT.

The chain joins TRBV27 to TRBJ2-2; weak D call: TRBD1 (6 bases). Germline lookup yields CDR1 MNHEY and CDR2 SMNVEV (reference sequence). This CDR3 spans 15 amino acids. The germline V and J ends were trimmed by 2 bases and 4 bases, with 11 bases remaining between them. CDR3 sequence: CASSLDTGITGELFF. The CDR3 region has the DNA TGTGCCAGCAGTTTAGACACAGGGATCACCGGGGAGCTGTTTTTT.

The V and J genes are TRBV5-1 and TRBJ2-3; D is undetermined. The V and J ends lost 0 bases and 6 bases respectively, with 8 bases between them. Germline CDR1 is SGHRS and CDR2 is YFSETQ. This CDR3 has 13 residues. The CDR3 protein is CASSLARRDTQYF. In DNA form, the CDR3 reads TGCGCCAGCAGCTTGGCCAGAAGGGATACGCAGTATTTT.

This chain joins TRBV9 and TRBJ2-7; 7 positions agree with TRBD1. The CDR3 extends over 14 amino acids. V was pared by 3 bases and J by 7 bases, with 10 bases of the junction left unmatched. In germline, CDR1 is SGDLS, CDR2 YYNGEE. Written as DNA, the CDR3 is TGTGCCAGCAGCGGGAGACAGGGTTTGAGGGAGCAGTACTTC. Its protein is CASSGRQGLREQYF.

This clone showed up just once. The rearrangement joins TRBV5-1 to TRBJ2-5; tentative D call: TRBD2 (5 bases). From germline, CDR1 is SGHRS and CDR2 YFSETQ. Trimming removed 1 base at V and 2 bases at J, with 9 bases between. The CDR3 is 14 amino acids. CDR3 in DNA: TGCGCCAGCAGCTTGCGAGGGCTACAAGAGACCCAGTACTTC. This encodes CASSLRGLQETQYF.

The chain uses TRBV5-1 and TRBJ1-1; 9 nucleotides match TRBD1. The CDR3 totals 15 residues. V gave up 0 bases and J gave up 1 base; unmatched junction bases: 1. Germline CDR1 SGHRS, CDR2 YFSETQ. For the CDR3, the DNA is TGCGCCAGCAGCTTGGGGACAGGGGCGAACACTGAAGCTTTCTTT. Translation gives CASSLGTGANTEAFF.

DNA of the CDR3: TGCGCCAGCAGCCAAGATTGGGGGGGGGCTAATGAGCAGTTCTTC. It yields the protein CASSQDWGGANEQFF. This sequence joins TRBV4-1 and TRBJ2-1; a possible D gene is TRBD2 (7 bases). CDR1 MGHRA and CDR2 YSYEKL come from the germline V gene. This CDR3 region has 15 residues. V lost 0 bases to trimming and J lost 7 bases, with 13 bases between them.

The genes are TRBV6-5 and TRBJ1-5, with no clear D. V was trimmed by 5 bases and J by 3 bases, leaving 11 bases between them. Germline V CDR1 and CDR2: MNHEY, SVGAGI. The CDR3 is made up of 14 amino acids. The DNA of the CDR3 is TGTGCCAGCAGTCCTCGACGGAACAATCAGCCCCAGCATTTT. Its translation is CASSPRRNNQPQHF.

V gene TRBV5-1 combines with J gene TRBJ2-1; 8 positions agree with TRBD2. Germline V CDR1 and CDR2: SGHRS, YFSETQ. Trimming at V came to 4 bases and at J to 6 bases, leaving 12 bases not matched to a gene. This CDR3 is 16 amino acids long. CDR3 sequence: CASSGDLAGGINEQFF. The CDR3, as DNA: TGCGCCAGCAGCGGCGATCTCGCGGGGGGTATCAATGAGCAGTTCTTC.

The chain is built from TRBV5-1 and TRBJ2-7, with a possible D match to TRBD2 (6 bases). From germline, CDR1 is SGHRS and CDR2 YFSETQ. Trimming left V 0 bases short and J 1 base short, with 11 bases between. There are 15 residues in the CDR3. CDR3 amino acids: CASSLGTGESYEQYF. The DNA for the CDR3 is TGCGCCAGCAGCTTGGGGACGGGGGAGTCCTACGAGCAGTACTTC. The full variable domain, with the rest looked up from reference TRBV5-1 and TRBJ2-7, is KAGVTQTPRYLIKTRGQQVTLSCSPISGHRSVSWYQQTPGQGLQFLFEYFSETQRNKGNFPGRFSGRQFSNSRSEMNVSTLELGDSALYLCASSLGTGESYEQYFGPGTRLTVT.

The genes are TRBV25-1 and TRBJ1-4; 8 nucleotides agree with TRBD1. V trimming: 3 bases; J trimming: 5 bases; junction bases outside the gene matches: 8. This CDR3 region has 16 residues. Per germline, CDR1 MGHDK and CDR2 SYGVNS. The DNA for the CDR3 is TGTGCCAGCAGTGACGGAGGACAGGGAGTGAATGAAAAACTGTTTTTT. This codes for CASSDGGQGVNEKLFF.

The chain combines TRBV19 with TRBJ1-4; possible D gene TRBD1, 5 bases. Germline V gene sequence: CDR1 LNHDA, CDR2 SQIVND (reference sequence). The CDR3 runs to 15 residues. Trimming removed 3 bases at V and 8 bases at J, with 16 bases between. The CDR3 sequence: CASSMVGQGGEKLFF. Written as DNA, the CDR3 is TGTGCCAGTAGTATGGTGGGGCAGGGAGGAGAAAAACTGTTTTTT.

CDR3 sequence (DNA): TGTGCCAGCAGCGTGGGGGCTAGCACAGATACGCAGTATTTT. Its protein is CASSVGASTDTQYF. The rearrangement links TRBV9 to TRBJ2-3; TRBD1 is a possible D gene (6 bases). This CDR3 has 14 amino acids. Germline V gene sequence: CDR1 SGDLS, CDR2 YYNGEE. Trimming shortened V by 2 bases and J by 0 bases, and 7 bases separated the two germline ends.

The chain joins TRBV5-1 to TRBJ2-5, with unresolved D. The CDR3 sequence is 12 residues long. With 2 bases removed from V and 4 bases from J, the gap between germline ends came to 6 bases. In germline, CDR1 is SGHRS, CDR2 YFSETQ. CDR3 protein: CASSLMLETQYF. Written as DNA, the CDR3 is TGCGCCAGCAGCTTAATGTTAGAGACCCAGTACTTC.

This clone was counted a few times. The chain employs TRBV9 and TRBJ2-7; unclear D gene. Trimming took 7 bases from V and 5 from J, leaving 4 bases between them. Germline CDR1 is SGDLS and CDR2 is YYNGEE. CDR3 length equals 9 residues. The CDR3, as DNA: TGTGCCAGCGGTGACGAGCAGTACTTC. Translating gives CASGDEQYF.

This sequence joins TRBV29-1 and TRBJ2-7; a possible D gene is TRBD1 (5 bases). Germline CDR1 reads SQVTM; CDR2 reads ANQGSEA. Trimming took 7 bases from V and 0 from J, leaving 16 bases between them. This CDR3 comprises 14 residues. The CDR3 coding sequence is TGCAGCGCACGCAGGGCGGAGAGCTCCTACGAGCAGTACTTC. Translation gives CSARRAESSYEQYF.